This T cell receptor (beta chain) was sequenced in a study of T-cell memory formation after mild COVID-19. This CDR3 contains 12 residues. TCRdb re-derived calls from the 5' RACE reads in MiXCR, one entry per CDR3 protein. The table has a few hundred thousand distinct CDR3 sequences, around 15% seen once. The chain uses TRBV12-3 or TRBV12-4 and TRBJ1-1; D gene uncertain. The specimen was PBMCs or a T cell subset sorted from them (not recorded which). This clonotype was obtained from a man aged 18 to 30 who had mild COVID-19 (a few samples of this study predate the infection). Cell type and time point are not known. The CDR3 region has the DNA TGTGCGTGTCAACGGTCGGGCACTGAAGCTTTCTTT. Protein sequence: CACQRSGTEAFF.